This T cell receptor beta chain was recorded in a study of cytomegalovirus exposure and HLA in healthy donors (dated by TCRdb to about 2017). Turning to the overall study: An earlier analysis of several hundred of the donors reported about 290 Gb of sequence data and around 110 million unique TCR beta sequences from about 180 million T cells. A later analysis re-analyzed previously published TCR beta repertoires from 660 or so donors and added high-resolution HLA genotyping to study TCR occurrence patterns. HLA typing included class I and class II loci at four-digit resolution. To predict cytomegalovirus infection status, the study combined high-throughput TCR immunosequencing, statistical association of individual TCRs with disease status, and machine learning. Every discovery cohort repertoire had been produced on one sequencing platform. In an earlier analysis of 587 of the donors, high-throughput TCR beta sequencing was used to judge whether each TCR beta V gene segment behaved as functional or pseudogenic. Donor age, sex, ethnicity and CMV serostatus were compiled together with the repertoire data. Roughly 5 DR-DQ haplotypes were treated as single units for association and clustering because of strong linkage in the cohort. The study aimed to test whether cataloging public T cell receptors could reveal signatures of past pathogen exposure. Rather than drawing on any new phenotypic data, the later analysis identified candidate immune exposures from TCR beta sequences and the way those sequences occurred across donors. The study used immunosequencing to profile the T cell repertoires of 670 or so subjects and linked those repertoires to cytomegalovirus serostatus. Roughly 300 gigabases of sequencing data and tens of millions of unique TCR sequences were included in an early release covering 550 to 800 HLA-typed donors. On average, 235,054 unique TCR beta nucleotide sequences were sequenced per donor among some 430 genotyped donors of the cohort, with roughly 20% of those sequences being non-productive. The genetic ancestry cluster associated with self-reported Caucasian donors included approximately 85% of the roughly 410 genotyped donors. A later genetic analysis took genome-wide SNP genotypes for about three fifths of the 666 donors and used that subset as a discovery cohort. Typing coverage varied by locus: about 629-640 donors for A, B, C, DRB1 and DQB1; approximately 500 for DQA1; 600 to 610 for DPA1; 400 to 480 for DPB1. A separate validation cohort of about 110 different subjects was used in addition to the roughly 670-subject first cohort. Overall results and qualifications from the work: While some public TCRs were present in many individuals, most TCR sequences turned up only very rarely across donors. Because counts were too low, 15 to 20 rarely observed V segments, including chromosome 9 orphons, were excluded from the earlier analysis of several hundred of the donors. In an earlier analysis of 587 of the donors, most TCR beta V segments were observed in productive rearrangements about 90% or about 30% of the time, broadly matching IMGT annotations. Some IMGT-functional V segments, including TRBV6-2 and TRBV6-3, could not be told apart with the 87-base-pair reads, so those segments were excluded. Only TCR beta chains were sequenced in this cohort, and the absence of alpha or paired-chain data limited detectable features. A later analysis found that most CMV-associated TCR beta chains appeared HLA-restricted, with HLA associations seemingly driven largely by CMV exposure. The study listed 150 to 200 TCR beta chains as associated with cytomegalovirus. For the cohort, immune exposure information was limited to CMV serostatus. In a later genetic analysis, fewer N-insertions in productive TCRs were reported among donors in an Asian-associated ancestry cluster than the roughly 640-donor mean. A later analysis associated about 16,000 TCR beta sequences with specific HLA alleles at a false discovery rate of 0.05. HLA typing was unavailable for some donors at each locus, so association tests used only the typed subset. Correlated functional status among segregating V segments might reflect linkage disequilibrium, but an unknown experimental factor could not be ruled out. In a later analysis, TCR association rates were found to vary across HLA loci, with the most associated TCRs seen for DRB1 alleles and the fewest for HLA-C alleles. The authors suggested that the approach could potentially be generalized to other disease states and immunological phenotypes. According to a later analysis, parvovirus B19, influenza, CMV and Epstein-Barr virus appeared linked to several top co-occurrence clusters. In vitro tests confirmed that a few of the cytomegalovirus-associated TCR beta chains recognize cytomegalovirus antigens. Strong co-occurrence of HLA alleles, especially DR and DQ, made assigning TCR associations to individual alleles difficult. The classifier was reported to diagnose cytomegalovirus status with high specificity and sensitivity in both the original and validation cohorts. Roughly uniform sequencing depth across donors was assumed in presence/absence analyses, although this assumption may not hold. A further reported finding was that TCR beta sequences accurately predicted the HLA-A and HLA-B alleles for most subjects in the first cohort. V-gene and J-gene trimming of TCR beta chains was associated with a missense DCLRE1C variant in a later genetic analysis, and the association was replicated in an independent cohort. A group of highly shared sequence variants was considered likely to be a technical artifact of the sequencing pipeline. In a later analysis, HLA-associated TCR beta chains were found to be more clonally expanded and to have lower generation probabilities than equally common non-associated chains.

In total, approximately 610 healthy bone marrow donors made up the cohort. Cohort members were all nominally healthy when sampled, although unrecorded immune exposures were likely present. The donor was CMV seronegative and belonged to the group of 350 to 400 seronegative cohort members. A peripheral blood sample was provided by each donor, and peripheral blood mononuclear cells were used for TCR beta sequencing. The Qiagen DNeasy Blood Extraction Kit was used to extract genomic DNA from the blood cell samples. About this clone: Its specific antigen is unknown. No clone much larger than this one lies a single base away; base qualities are absent.

V was cut back by 5 bases and J by 7 bases, leaving a gap of 21 bases between them. In the germline V gene (reference sequence), CDR1 corresponds to SEHNR and CDR2 to FQNEAQ. Reading from cysteine to phenylalanine, the CDR3 counts 16 amino acids. Only the CDR3 portion is preserved as DNA: 48 bases, with reading frame beginning at the first base. Library construction relied on the immunoSEQ multiplex PCR assay. For the multiplex PCR, a mixture combining 60 forward primers for TCR Vbeta segments and 13 reverse primers for TCR Jbeta segments was used. The CDR3 region of rearranged TCR beta genes was amplified from genomic DNA with a multiplex PCR assay. The amplified TCR beta libraries were sequenced on the Illumina HiSeq System as 87-base-pair reads. As for the original processing: A later analysis tallied approximately 87 million unique TCR beta chains across the 666 repertoires, and 10 million to 11 million of those chains were shared by two or more donors. Raw reads were error-corrected and collapsed into unique sequences with a nearest-neighbor algorithm that merged closely related sequences to remove PCR and sequencing errors. To assign V, D and J gene segments, CDR3 sequences were aligned to IMGT reference sequences. For a sequence to be retained, a match of at least six nucleotides was required to both a V gene segment and a J gene segment. Rearrangements were called productive when the CDR3 lacked stop codons and stayed in frame with V and J; all others were non-productive. Following IMGT convention, CDR3 was defined as the stretch from the second conserved V-encoded cysteine to the conserved J-encoded phenylalanine. The earlier analysis of some 550 of the donors excluded any sequence lacking an unambiguous match to a single V gene segment. An earlier analysis of a few hundred of the donors called V segments functional above 56.7% productive rearrangements and segregating when the between-donor standard deviation exceeded 5%. A statistical classification framework was built to diagnose cytomegalovirus status from the catalog of TCR beta chain sequences. In a later analysis, TCR nucleotide sequences were compared against IMGT/GENE-DB human TR gene sequences so that V and J genes could be assigned. The TCRdist pipeline was used in a later analysis to assign CDR3 sequences and most-parsimonious VDJ recombination scenarios. A later analysis defined each TCR beta chain by its CDR3 amino acid sequence plus V-gene family, and excluded reads lacking a unique V-gene family. In a later analysis, approximately 590 highly shared, low-generation-probability nucleotide sequences were removed to address suspected cross-contamination and a sequencing artifact. In a later analysis, a clonal expansion index for each public chain was calculated from normalized within-repertoire ranks of inferred template counts. A later analysis computed generation probabilities with a VDJ recombination model fitted to out-of-frame rearrangements, and checked the results against IGoR. In a later analysis, TCR-TCR, TCR-HLA and TCR-CMV co-occurrence was scored with hypergeometric tests, and a repertoire-size bias correction was applied to TCR pairs. False discovery rates were estimated in a later analysis by permuting HLA or CMV assignments 20 times. In a later analysis, co-occurring TCRs were grouped using DBSCAN, and TCRdist sequence similarity was added for clustering within HLA-allele-positive subsets. Repertoires with fewer than 30,000 or more than 120,000 public chains were left out of co-occurrence clustering, as were five repertoires with anomalous nucleotide sharing. The source is immuneACCESS, and TCRdb retained only in-frame sequences with V and J called. Part of the clones is not carried over; for the studies checked, unresolved V genes explain less than half of this, and the remainder is unexplained. That table is the source of V, J and clone size, and D and trimming were worked out from the DNA. The sample yields about 170,000 clones; around 80% were counted once. The ten largest clones represent around 2.3% of the sample.

The sequencing sample was made of PBMCs. The clonotype was recovered from a woman aged 45-65 years in good health and CMV-seronegative. The chain couples TRBV7-9 to TRBJ1-5; matching of 6 bases hints at TRBD1 as the D gene. The CDR3 sequence is CASSHSTGPPGQPQHF. The DNA reads TGTGCCAGCAGCCACAGTACAGGGCCACCGGGACAGCCCCAGCATTTT.